A selection of T cell receptor beta chains follows, all from one sample in a study of blood T cell repertoires in COVID-19. TCRdb keeps only in-frame clones here, not all; method: immunoSEQ multiplex PCR. The table has about 230,000 clones, about nine tenths seen once. The sequencing sample was made of PBMCs or T cells enriched from blood (not recorded which). These receptors were taken from a man aged 18 to 29 who had recovered from COVID-19. Each CDR3 is given with its conserved first and last residue. The order of the fields is CDR3 length, D gene, J gene, clone size, V gene, CDR3 DNA, CDR3 protein. The D gene is left open where the match is weak. Some rows mark clone size as missing; the rest say once, few, many or name a class of expanded clone.

15 | . | TRBJ2-2 | . | TRBV5-1 | TGCGCCAGCAGCTTTGGTAGCGGGAACACCGGGGAGCTGTTTTTT | CASSFGSGNTGELFF
15 | TRBD2 | TRBJ2-5 | . | TRBV9 | TGTGCCAGCAGCGCTAGCGGGTCCCCCCAAGAGACCCAGTACTTC | CASSASGSPQETQYF
18 | . | TRBJ2-2 | few | TRBV19 | TGTGCCAGTAGTATTCGGGACACAAGCCCAATGAACACCGGGGAGCTGTTTTTT | CASSIRDTSPMNTGELFF
15 | TRBD1 | TRBJ2-7 | . | TRBV6-1 | TGTGCCAGCAGTGACCCTGCCACAGGGGCCTACGAGCAGTACTTC | CASSDPATGAYEQYF
15 | TRBD2 | TRBJ2-5 | . | TRBV6-2/TRBV6-3 | TGTGCCAGCAGCCAACCTAGCGGGGGTCAAGAGACCCAGTACTTC | CASSQPSGGQETQYF
14 | TRBD1 | TRBJ1-1 | . | TRBV6-5 | TGTGCCAGCAACCTCGGGACAGGAGCTTCTGAAGCTTTCTTT | CASNLGTGASEAFF
13 | . | TRBJ2-1 | . | TRBV6-6 | TGTGCCAGCAGTCCCGATCAGGCCGGTAGGCAGTTCTTC | CASSPDQAGRQFF
15 | . | TRBJ2-3 | . | TRBV28 | TGTGCCAGCAGTCTCGGGACTGCGAGCACAGATACGCAGTATTTT | CASSLGTASTDTQYF
16 | TRBD2 | TRBJ2-1 | . | TRBV24-1 | TGTGCCACCAGTGATCCAGGGCCTAGCGGGAGGTTTGAGCAGTTCTTC | CATSDPGPSGRFEQFF
13 | . | TRBJ2-1 | . | TRBV11-3 | TGTGCCAGCAGCCCGCTAGCCTTCTGGGGACAGTTCTTC | CASSPLAFWGQFF
14 | TRBD1 | TRBJ1-1 | . | TRBV3-1/TRBV3-2 | TGTGCCAGCAGCCTTGGACAGGGGAGGACTGAAGCTTTCTTT | CASSLGQGRTEAFF
15 | . | TRBJ2-7 | . | TRBV3-1/TRBV3-2 | TGTGCCAGCAGCCAGCCCACCGGGTCCTCCTACGAGCAGTACTTC | CASSQPTGSSYEQYF
12 | . | TRBJ2-7 | . | TRBV29-1 | TGCAGCGTGGCAGGGGCGCGGGACGAGCAGTACTTC | CSVAGARDEQYF
12 | TRBD2 | TRBJ2-3 | . | TRBV6-5 | TGTGCCGGGGGGGGGAGCACAGATACGCAGTATTTT | CAGGGSTDTQYF
16 | . | TRBJ2-2 | . | TRBV15 | TGTGCCACCAGCAGAGCATCCCAACTGAACACCGGGGAGCTGTTTTTT | CATSRASQLNTGELFF
13 | TRBD1 | TRBJ1-1 | . | TRBV28 | TGTGCCAGCAGCCCGGACAGGGAAACTGAAGCTTTCTTT | CASSPDRETEAFF
14 | TRBD1 | TRBJ1-2 | . | TRBV5-1 | TGCGCCAGCAGCGGAGGGACAGGGGGCCATGGCTACACCTTC | CASSGGTGGHGYTF
15 | TRBD1 | TRBJ1-5 | . | TRBV4-1 | TGCGCCAGCAGGCCGGGACAGCTTAGCAATCAGCCCCAGCATTTT | CASRPGQLSNQPQHF
12 | . | TRBJ1-5 | . | TRBV6-5 | TGTGCCAGCTTACGTGCGAATCAGCCCCAGCATTTT | CASLRANQPQHF
17 | TRBD1 | TRBJ1-5 | . | TRBV2 | TGTGCCAGCAGACCCGGGACAGGGCATCGTAGCAATCAGCCCCAGCATTTT | CASRPGTGHRSNQPQHF
14 | TRBD1 | TRBJ1-2 | . | TRBV6-5 | TGTGCCAGCAGTTCGACAGGGGCTAACTATGGCTACACCTTC | CASSSTGANYGYTF
18 | TRBD2 | TRBJ2-1 | . | TRBV19 | TGTGCCAGTAGTCCTCCCGGGCTCCTTGGACTAGCTGTGAATGAGCAGTTCTTC | CASSPPGLLGLAVNEQFF
16 | . | TRBJ2-5 | . | TRBV3-1/TRBV3-2 | TGTGCCAGCAGCCAAGGAAATGCGGGGGCCGGGGAGACCCAGTACTTC | CASSQGNAGAGETQYF
15 | TRBD2 | TRBJ2-7 | . | TRBV7-2 | TGTGCCAGCAGCCTTCTAGCGGGGGCGGTCTACGAGCAGTACTTC | CASSLLAGAVYEQYF
15 | TRBD1 | TRBJ1-5 | . | TRBV2 | TGTGCCAGCAGGCCGGAGGACAGGGTCGGCCAGCCCCAGCATTTT | CASRPEDRVGQPQHF
16 | TRBD2 | TRBJ2-1 | . | TRBV27 | TGTGCCAGCAGCGCTAGCGGGAGGGCCTCCTACAATGAGCAGTTCTTC | CASSASGRASYNEQFF
16 | TRBD1 | TRBJ1-5 | . | TRBV7-2 | TGTGCCAGCAGCTTAGGGCAGGGGGCACTCAATCAGCCCCAGCATTTT | CASSLGQGALNQPQHF
14 | . | TRBJ2-5 | . | TRBV28 | TGTGCCAGCAGTCTCAGGGTAGGAGGGGAGACCCAGTACTTC | CASSLRVGGETQYF
15 | . | TRBJ1-4 | few | TRBV5-1 | TGCGCCAGCAGCCCCGCCAGGGAAACTAATGAAAAACTGTTTTTT | CASSPARETNEKLFF
15 | . | TRBJ2-5 | . | TRBV7-2 | TGTGCCAGCAGCATTGATCCGGGGCGGGGAGAGACCCAGTACTTC | CASSIDPGRGETQYF
14 | . | TRBJ1-2 | . | TRBV5-1 | TGCGCCAGCAGCTTGGGGGGAGGCGCGGTGCGCTACACCTTC | CASSLGGGAVRYTF
16 | . | TRBJ1-5 | . | TRBV19 | TGTGCCAGTACCCATGGGCAGGGCCGGAGCAATCAGCCCCAGCATTTT | CASTHGQGRSNQPQHF
13 | . | TRBJ1-1 | . | TRBV5-6 | TGTGCCAGCAGCTTAGGGGATTATGCTGAAGCTTTCTTT | CASSLGDYAEAFF
15 | . | TRBJ1-1 | . | TRBV19 | TGTGCCAGTAGTATGAGGTTGCTTGAGAACACTGAAGCTTTCTTT | CASSMRLLENTEAFF
15 | TRBD1 | TRBJ1-4 | . | TRBV5-1 | TGCGCCAGCAGCGCGACGACAGGGACGAATGAAAAACTGTTTTTT | CASSATTGTNEKLFF
13 | TRBD2 | TRBJ2-7 | . | TRBV10-3 | TGTGCCATTTCCAAGCGGGAGGGCCGCGAGCAGTACTTC | CAISKREGREQYF
15 | TRBD1 | TRBJ2-2 | . | TRBV6-5 | TGTGCCAGCAGTTCTTGGGGACAGGACACCGGGGAGCTGTTTTTT | CASSSWGQDTGELFF
15 | . | TRBJ1-5 | once | TRBV5-8 | TGTGCCAGCAGCTTGGATCCCGGGTCTAGGCAGCCCCAGCATTTT | CASSLDPGSRQPQHF
16 | TRBD2 | TRBJ2-7 | . | TRBV28 | TGTGCCAGCAGCCAAGGCGGGACTAGAGGCTCCTACGAGCAGTACTTC | CASSQGGTRGSYEQYF
13 | . | TRBJ1-5 | once | TRBV30 | TGTGCCTGGAGTCACAGGGACAATCAGCCCCAGCATTTT | CAWSHRDNQPQHF
12 | . | TRBJ2-2 | . | TRBV7-8 | TGTGCCAGCAGCTTACTCACCGGGGAGCTGTTTTTT | CASSLLTGELFF
15 | . | TRBJ2-5 | . | TRBV2 | TGTGCCAGCAGTCTAAACAGGGCGAGGGACGAGACCCAGTACTTC | CASSLNRARDETQYF
16 | . | TRBJ2-6 | few | TRBV28 | TGTGCCAGCAGCCGGGGTCTCGGCTCTGGGGCCAACGTCCTGACTTTC | CASSRGLGSGANVLTF
13 | TRBD1 | TRBJ2-7 | . | TRBV5-6 | TGTGCCAGCAGCTTGGGACAGGGAAACGAGCAGTACTTC | CASSLGQGNEQYF
16 | TRBD2 | TRBJ2-5 | . | TRBV18 | TGTGCCAGCACACCGGGACTAGCGGGAGTTCAAGAGACCCAGTACTTC | CASTPGLAGVQETQYF
12 | TRBD1 | TRBJ2-7 | . | TRBV30 | TGTGCCTGGAGTGGGACAGGGAACAAGCAGTACTTC | CAWSGTGNKQYF
13 | . | TRBJ1-1 | . | TRBV30 | TGTGCCTGGAGTGCTGGACTCCAACAAGCGGCTTTCTTT | CAWSAGLQQAAFF
15 | . | TRBJ2-7 | once | TRBV25-1 | TGTGCCAGCAGTGGGGGCGGACAGCGGTGGTACGAGCAGTACTTC | CASSGGGQRWYEQYF
15 | . | TRBJ1-1 | few | TRBV2 | TGTGCCACCAGGCAGGAGGAGGCTTCAAACACTGAAGCTTTCTTT | CATRQEEASNTEAFF
13 | . | TRBJ2-7 | . | TRBV5-6 | TGTGCCAGCAGCGTCGGCCAAAGGGGTGGTTGGAACTTC | CASSVGQRGGWNF
13 | . | TRBJ1-3 | once | TRBV3-1/TRBV3-2 | TGTGCCAGCAGCCAAGGCGGTGGAAACACCATATATTTT | CASSQGGGNTIYF
16 | TRBD2 | TRBJ2-3 | . | TRBV18 | TGTGCCAGCTCACCGGGACTAGCGGGTAGCACAGATACGCAGTATTTT | CASSPGLAGSTDTQYF
15 | . | TRBJ1-3 | . | TRBV18 | TGTGCCAGCTCACCAGGCCTCTCCTCTGGAAACACCATATATTTT | CASSPGLSSGNTIYF
17 | . | TRBJ2-5 | . | TRBV7-9 | TGTGCCAGCAGCCAACCACCGACTCGAAATTACCAAGAGACCCAGTACTTC | CASSQPPTRNYQETQYF
15 | TRBD2 | TRBJ2-3 | once | TRBV19 | TGTGCCAGTAGTATAGGAGGAGCGGGAGCAGATACGCAGTATTTT | CASSIGGAGADTQYF
15 | . | TRBJ1-4 | . | TRBV28 | TGTGCCAGCAGTTCCTTGGAGCCAACTAATGAAAAACTGTTTTTT | CASSSLEPTNEKLFF
16 | TRBD1 | TRBJ1-1 | . | TRBV18 | TGTGCCAGCTCACTGGGACTGCGACAGGGAGGCGCTGAAGCTTTCTTT | CASSLGLRQGGAEAFF
16 | . | TRBJ1-4 | once | TRBV2 | TGTGCCAGCAGTGTGGACAGTGTTGCAACTAATGAAAAACTGTTTTTT | CASSVDSVATNEKLFF